The 11 T cell receptor beta chains listed next were all sequenced from one sample in a study of blood T cell repertoires in COVID-19. Some clones are missing from TCRdb's copy, which holds only in-frame ones; the method was immunoSEQ multiplex PCR. The sample contains about 300,000 clones, 84% of which appear only once. The sequenced sample was peripheral blood. These receptors were obtained from a human donor with COVID-19, enrolled during active disease. The donor label of this sample is uncertain.

The genes are TRBV21-1 and TRBJ2-1; TRBD2, the table's D call, was not compared with the DNA. TRBV21-1 is an annotated pseudogene. The CDR3 consists of 16 residues. As DNA, the CDR3 is TGTGCCAGCAGCAAAGGAACTAGCGGGAGGCCCAATGAGCAGTTCTTC. Translation gives CASSKGTSGRPNEQFF.

V usage is TRBV29-1 and J usage is TRBJ2-2; 10 bases are a match to TRBD1. Trimming cost V 7 bases and J 5 bases; bases outside gene matches: 7. There are 14 residues in the CDR3. Germline loops: CDR1 SQVTM, CDR2 ANQGSEA. CDR3 residues: CSAGTGADTGELFF. Here the CDR3 DNA reads TGCAGCGCCGGGACAGGGGCGGATACCGGGGAGCTGTTTTTT.

The V call is TRBV6-5, the J call TRBJ2-5; perhaps TRBD2 as D (6 bases). CDR1 is MNHEY and CDR2 is SVGAGI in the germline V gene. The length of the CDR3 is 16 residues. The V gene lost 1 base and the J gene lost 6 bases, with 18 bases spanning the gap. CDR3 nucleotides: TGTGCCAGCAGTTACTGGGCTAGCGCGTCTCGGAAGACCCAGTACTTC. It yields the protein CASSYWASASRKTQYF.

This clone has only a few counts. The CDR3 spells CASSPRTGVGSPLHF. The CDR3 DNA follows: TGTGCCAGCAGCCCCCGGACAGGGGTTGGTTCACCCCTCCACTTT. This chain uses TRBV7-2 with TRBJ1-6, with TRBD1 matching 9 bases. The CDR3 spans 15 residues. V dropped 5 bases and J dropped 9; count of bases not matched to a gene: 8. CDR1 is SGHTA and CDR2 is FQGNSA in the germline V gene.

J is TRBJ2-1 and V is TRBV27; possible D gene TRBD1, 6 bases. The V and J ends lost 3 bases and 0 bases respectively, with 18 bases between them. The V gene's germline CDR1 is MNHEY and CDR2 SMNVEV (reference sequence). The CDR3 length is 18 residues. As DNA, the CDR3 is TGTGCCAGCAGTTTTTCTCTCGAGGACAGCCGCTCCTACAATGAGCAGTTCTTC. This codes for CASSFSLEDSRSYNEQFF.

CDR3 sequence: CASTPWETDDEQFF. CDR3 sequence (DNA): TGTGCCAGCACCCCCTGGGAGACTGATGATGAGCAGTTCTTC. The chain joins TRBV6-2 or TRBV6-3 to TRBJ2-1; tentative D call: TRBD2 (5 bases). The V end was cut by 7 bases, the J end by 8 bases, with 18 bases between. The germline V gene encodes CDR1 MNHEY and CDR2 SVGEGT. The CDR3 sequence is 14 residues long.

The chain employs TRBV5-1 and TRBJ2-7; TRBD1 matches 10 bases. Germline V gene lookup returns CDR1 SGHRS and CDR2 YFSETQ. The CDR3 is 17 residues long. Trimming at V came to 4 bases and at J to 7 bases, leaving 17 bases not matched to a gene. Here the CDR3 DNA reads TGCGCCAGCAGCGAACTCATACCGGGACAGGGGCCTAGGGAGCAGTACTTC. It yields the protein CASSELIPGQGPREQYF.

CDR3 region: CASSCLKGGRCTEAFF. The CDR3 DNA reads TGTGCCAGCAGCTGTCTAAAGGGGGGGAGGTGCACTGAAGCTTTCTTT. The rearrangement links TRBV12-1 to TRBJ1-1. TRBV12-1 is annotated as a pseudogene. The CDR3 sequence is 16 residues long.

The chain employs TRBV5-1 and TRBJ2-7; the match to TRBD1 covers 7 bases. The CDR3 has 13 amino acids. Trimming removed 6 bases from V and 5 bases from J; junction bases left unmatched: 8. Germline V lookup: CDR1 SGHRS, CDR2 YFSETQ. Here the CDR3 DNA reads TGCGCCAGCAACTCGGTCCAGGGGGACGAGCAGTACTTC. It codes for CASNSVQGDEQYF.

The chain is built from TRBV10-3 and TRBJ1-2; 8 positions agree with TRBD1. The CDR3 is 14 amino acids. The germline V gene encodes CDR1 ENHRY and CDR2 SYGVKD. Trimming removed 2 bases from V and 4 bases from J; junction bases left unmatched: 3. The CDR3 here is CAISEDRGLYGYTF. CDR3 bases: TGTGCCATCAGTGAGGACAGGGGCCTCTATGGCTACACCTTC.

V is TRBV19 and J is TRBJ1-1, with a weak D call TRBD1 (5 bases). V lost 6 bases, J lost 4 bases, and 18 bases lay in between. CDR1 and CDR2 from the germline V gene are LNHDA and SQIVND (reference sequence). The CDR3 totals 15 residues. CDR3 nucleotide sequence: TGTGCCAGTAGCCCCAGGAGGGCAGGGAGCACTGAAGCTTTCTTT. Translated: CASSPRRAGSTEAFF.